These 6 T cell receptor beta chains were all obtained from the same sample, sequenced in a study of shared clonotypes between healthy human individuals (dated by TCRdb to the early 2020s). The library was made by the immunoSEQ multiplex PCR assay. TCRdb took over this immuneACCESS table, retaining in-frame rearrangements with V and J assigned. Such tables are incomplete; in checked studies, under half of the missing clones stem from an unresolved V gene, and the remainder is unexplained. The sample contains roughly 1.5 million clones, roughly 98% of them found a single time. About 0.4% of the sample is in the top ten clones. The sample was naive CD4+ T cells sorted from blood. The sample's cell subset or site label, in plain terms: CD45RA+ positively selected. The receptors shown here come from a young man in good health.

The rearrangement uses TRBV7-2 and TRBJ2-1, with 7 bases lining up with TRBD2. CDR3 length: 17 residues. V was clipped by 0 bases and J by 4 bases; unmatched bases: 9. From germline, CDR1 is SGHTA and CDR2 FQGNSA. The CDR3 region is CASSLATSGGGYNEQFF. CDR3 in DNA: TGTGCCAGCAGCTTAGCCACATCTGGCGGGGGTTACAATGAGCAGTTCTTC.

The rearrangement joins TRBV5-1 to TRBJ2-1, with D possibly TRBD1 on 6 matching bases. V was clipped by 5 bases and J by 11 bases, with 14 bases between them. CDR1 SGHRS and CDR2 YFSETQ come from the germline V gene. CDR3 length: 12 amino acids. In DNA form, the CDR3 reads TGCGCCAGCAGTCAGGGGCAGGGGAAGCAGTTCTTC. As protein: CASSQGQGKQFF.

The J gene is TRBJ2-1, the V gene TRBV2, with D perhaps assigned TRBD1 or TRBD2 (5 bases each). V was trimmed by 6 bases and J by 4 bases, leaving 16 bases between them. In germline, CDR1 is SNHLY, CDR2 FYNNEI. The CDR3 contains 15 residues. Here the CDR3 DNA reads TGTGCCAGCAGCCAAAACGGGGCAAGGTACAATGAGCAGTTCTTC. Translated: CASSQNGARYNEQFF. The full variable domain, completed using reference TRBV2 and TRBJ2-1, is EPEVTQTPSHQVTQMGQEVILRCVPISNHLYFYWYRQILGQKVEFLVSFYNNEISEKSEIFDDQFSVERPDGSNFTLKIRSTKLEDSAMYFCASSQNGARYNEQFFGPGTRLTVL.

Comment on this clone: The identical CDR3 is also encoded by other nucleotide sequences in the sample. The chain uses TRBV11-2 and TRBJ2-3; TRBD1 is a possible D gene (5 bases). Germline CDR1 SGHAT, CDR2 FQNNGV. The CDR3 runs 15 residues. V was trimmed by 0 bases and J by 6 bases, leaving 13 bases between them. The CDR3 is CASSLDRRRADTQYF. CDR3 nucleotide sequence: TGTGCCAGCAGCTTAGATCGGCGCAGGGCGGATACGCAGTATTTT.

J is TRBJ1-2 and V is TRBV2; D not certain. The CDR3 consists of 17 residues. Germline V gene data show CDR1 as SNHLY and CDR2 as FYNNEI. V was cut by 2 bases and J by 3 bases, with 19 bases left in between. The CDR3 reads CASSERGVGGGYYGYTF. CDR3 in DNA: TGTGCCAGCAGTGAAAGAGGTGTGGGTGGCGGATACTATGGCTACACCTTC.

The chain couples TRBV7-8 to TRBJ1-5, with D possibly TRBD1 on 5 matching bases. This CDR3 is 19 amino acids long. With 2 bases removed from V and 2 bases from J, the gap between germline ends came to 22 bases. The germline CDR1 and CDR2 sequences are SGHVS and FQNEAQ. The CDR3 loop reads CASSLRGPGDQQGNQPQHF. CDR3 bases: TGTGCCAGCAGCTTAAGGGGCCCGGGAGACCAGCAGGGCAATCAGCCCCAGCATTTT.